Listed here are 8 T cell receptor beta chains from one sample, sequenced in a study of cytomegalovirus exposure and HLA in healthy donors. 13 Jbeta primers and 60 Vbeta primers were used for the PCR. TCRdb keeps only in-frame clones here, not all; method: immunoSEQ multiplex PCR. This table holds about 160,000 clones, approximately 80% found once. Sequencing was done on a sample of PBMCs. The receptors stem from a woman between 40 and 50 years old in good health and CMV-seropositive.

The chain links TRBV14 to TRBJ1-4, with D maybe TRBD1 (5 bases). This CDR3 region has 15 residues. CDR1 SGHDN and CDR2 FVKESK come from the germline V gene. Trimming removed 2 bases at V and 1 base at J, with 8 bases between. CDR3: CASSQRRGTNEKLFF. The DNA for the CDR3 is TGTGCCAGCAGCCAACGTAGGGGAACTAATGAAAAACTGTTTTTT.

The CDR3 nucleotides read TGTGCCAGCAGCCTGGCCGCCTCTGCCTATGGCTACACCTTC. Its translation: CASSLAASAYGYTF. The rearrangement joins TRBV14 to TRBJ1-2; D gene ambiguous. Trimming left V 4 bases short and J 4 bases short, with 13 bases between. CDR3 length: 14 residues. Germline-derived CDR1 and CDR2 are SGHDN and FVKESK.

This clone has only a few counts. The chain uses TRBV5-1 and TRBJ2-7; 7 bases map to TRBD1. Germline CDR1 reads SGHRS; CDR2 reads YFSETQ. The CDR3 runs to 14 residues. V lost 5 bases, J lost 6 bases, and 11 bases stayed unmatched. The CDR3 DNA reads TGCGCCAGCAGTGGGGACGCGACAGGGCCCGAGCAGTACTTC. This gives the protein CASSGDATGPEQYF.

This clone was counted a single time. CDR3 residues: CASTPRGRPYGYTF. The CDR3 nucleotides read TGTGCCAGCACTCCGCGGGGGAGACCTTATGGCTACACCTTC. The rearrangement joins TRBV7-2 to TRBJ1-2; the D gene is possibly TRBD1 (5 bases). Trimming cost V 7 bases and J 5 bases, with 17 bases left between them. This CDR3 is 14 amino acids long. The germline CDR1 and CDR2 sequences are SGHTA and FQGNSA. Based on the CDR3 plus reference TRBV7-2 and TRBJ1-2, the full variable domain is GAGVSQSPSNKVTEKGKDVELRCDPISGHTALYWYRQSLGQGLEFLIYFQGNSAPDKSGLPSDRFSAERTGGSVSTLTIQRTQQEDSAVYLCASTPRGRPYGYTFGSGTRLTVV.

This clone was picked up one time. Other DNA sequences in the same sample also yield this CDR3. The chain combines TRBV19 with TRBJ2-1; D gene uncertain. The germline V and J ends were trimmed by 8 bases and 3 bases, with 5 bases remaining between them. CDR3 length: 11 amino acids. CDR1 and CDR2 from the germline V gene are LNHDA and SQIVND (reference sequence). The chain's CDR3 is CASGDYNEQFF. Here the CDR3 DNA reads TGTGCCAGTGGAGACTACAATGAGCAGTTCTTC. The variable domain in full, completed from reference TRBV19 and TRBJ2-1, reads DGGITQSPKYLFRKEGQNVTLSCEQNLNHDAMYWYRQDPGQGLRLIYYSQIVNDFQKGDIAEGYSVSREKKESFPLTVTSAQKNPTAFYLCASGDYNEQFFGPGTRLTVL.

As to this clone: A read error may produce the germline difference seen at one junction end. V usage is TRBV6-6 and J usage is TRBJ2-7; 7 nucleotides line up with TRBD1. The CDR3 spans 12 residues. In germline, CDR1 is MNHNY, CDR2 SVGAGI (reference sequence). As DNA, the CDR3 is TGTGCCAGCAGTTACACCAATTCCCACAGGGGCTTC. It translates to CASSYTNSHRGF.

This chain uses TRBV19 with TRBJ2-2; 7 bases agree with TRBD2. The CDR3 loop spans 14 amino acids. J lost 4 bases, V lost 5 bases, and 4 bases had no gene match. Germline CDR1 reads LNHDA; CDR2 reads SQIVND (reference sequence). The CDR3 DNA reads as TGTGCCAGTAGTCTTGGGAGGGGCACCGGGGAGCTGTTTTTT. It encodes CASSLGRGTGELFF.

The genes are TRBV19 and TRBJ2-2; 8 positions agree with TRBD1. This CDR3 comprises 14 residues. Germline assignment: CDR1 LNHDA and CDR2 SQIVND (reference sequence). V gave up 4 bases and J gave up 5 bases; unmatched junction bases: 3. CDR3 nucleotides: TGTGCCAGTAGTAACACAGGGGGAACCGGGGAGCTGTTTTTT. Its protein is CASSNTGGTGELFF.